This T cell receptor (beta chain) appears in the sequencing data of a study of T cell changes during pregnancy in multiple sclerosis. The repertoire was sequenced with immunoSEQ multiplex PCR; TCRdb's copy has only in-frame clones and lacks some. This sample has tens of thousands of clones; roughly 93% occur once, and the top ten carry over 2%. Germline loops: CDR1 MRHNA, CDR2 SNTAGT. This CDR3 has 14 residues. V dropped 2 bases and J dropped 10 bases, with 15 bases sitting between them. Sequencing used peripheral blood, obtained in the second trimester of pregnancy. This clonotype was sampled from a female donor with multiple sclerosis, enrolled in a pregnancy study. The rearrangement links TRBV6-4 to TRBJ2-1; D is possibly TRBD1 (6 bases). The CDR3 DNA reads TGTGCCAGCAGTGACAGGCAGGGGCTCGGGGAGCAGTTCTTC. It is translated as CASSDRQGLGEQFF.